Only a few counts were recorded for the clone carrying this TCR beta chain. The data originate from a study of blood T cell repertoires in COVID-19. Study context: The United States, Italy and Spain were the sources of the acute and convalescent COVID-19 samples. T cells, B-cell-depleted T cells, or PBMCs supplied cDNA or gDNA.

V shed 4 bases and J 0 bases; nucleotides not matched to a gene: 5. This CDR3 is 15 amino acids long. Germline V CDR1 and CDR2: LGHDT, YNNKEL (reference sequence). The authors' processing: Estimates of nucleated cell counts were drawn from the amplification of reference gene primers. Profiled with immunoSEQ multiplex PCR; TCRdb holds only in-frame clones, not every one. That table furnishes V, J and clone size, whereas the DNA furnished D and trimming. The table shows about 150,000 clones, with approximately 86% occurring only once. This receptor was identified in a man aged 65 to 85 with acute or convalescent COVID-19. Sequencing input: peripheral blood. The rearrangement joins TRBV3-1 (or the pseudogene TRBV3-2) to TRBJ1-2, with 7 nucleotides matching TRBD1. The CDR3 DNA follows: TGTGCCAGCAGCCGTGGACAGGCTTCTAACTATGGCTACACCTTC. Amino acids: CASSRGQASNYGYTF.